This is a list of T cell receptor beta chains from one sample in a study of cytomegalovirus exposure and HLA in healthy donors. The protocol was immunoSEQ multiplex PCR, while the TCRdb copy is restricted to in-frame clones and leaves out a portion. The sample lists more than 75,000 clones; 84% were seen once. Sequenced material: PBMCs. The source of these receptors is a woman aged 18-29 years in good health and CMV-seropositive. CDR3s include the opening cysteine and the closing phenylalanine or tryptophan. The D gene is left open where the match is weak. Some rows have no size entry. The others give once, few or many, or a class for an expanded clone.

V	size	J	D	DNA	CDR3
TRBV7-9	-	TRBJ2-7	-	TGTGCCAGCAGTTCGGACAGATACGAGCAGTACTTC	CASSSDRYEQYF
TRBV11-2	-	TRBJ2-5	TRBD1	TGTGCCAGCAGCCCGGACAGGGCGCAGACCCAGTACTTC	CASSPDRAQTQYF
TRBV25-1	-	TRBJ1-3	TRBD1	TGTGCCAGCAGTGGGACAGGGGCCTCTGGAAACACCATATATTTT	CASSGTGASGNTIYF
TRBV11-2	-	TRBJ2-7	-	TGTGCCAGCAGCTTAGCGGCTCCAGGCTACGAGCAGTACTTC	CASSLAAPGYEQYF
TRBV5-6	-	TRBJ2-3	TRBD2	TGTGCCAGCAGCTTGGTGACTAGCGGGGCTAGCACAGATACGCAGTATTTT	CASSLVTSGASTDTQYF
TRBV11-3	-	TRBJ2-2	-	TGTGCCAGCACCCCGCATCGGGGCGGGGAGCTGTTTTTT	CASTPHRGGELFF
TRBV27	-	TRBJ2-2	-	TGTGCCAGCAGTTATATCGACACCGGGGAGCTGTTTTTT	CASSYIDTGELFF
TRBV4-2	-	TRBJ1-3	-	TGTGCCAGCAGCCCGGGAACCGGGAGAGCTAACACCATATATTTT	CASSPGTGRANTIYF
TRBV29-1	-	TRBJ2-1	TRBD2	TGCAGCGTTGGTTCTAGCGGGATTAATGAGCAGTTCTTC	CSVGSSGINEQFF
TRBV2	-	TRBJ2-7	TRBD2	TGTGCCAGCAGCCCCCTACTAGCGAGAACCTACGAGCAGTACTTC	CASSPLLARTYEQYF
TRBV10-3	-	TRBJ2-1	-	TGTGCCATCAGTGAGTCCCCGCCCACTAATGGCTACAATGAGCAGTTCTTC	CAISESPPTNGYNEQFF
TRBV6-1	-	TRBJ1-5	-	TGTGCCAGCAGTGTCCTACAGAGACAGCCCCAGCATTTT	CASSVLQRQPQHF
TRBV5-6	-	TRBJ2-7	-	TGTGCCAGCAGCTTGGCTTTTGAGCAGTACTTC	CASSLAFEQYF
TRBV28	once	TRBJ1-1	TRBD1	TGTGCCAGCAGTACCCCTGGACAGGCGAACACTGAAGCTTTCTTT	CASSTPGQANTEAFF
TRBV19	-	TRBJ1-1	-	TGTGCCAGCCAAAACACAGGTGAAGCTTTCTTT	CASQNTGEAFF
TRBV30	-	TRBJ2-2	TRBD1	TGTGCCTGGAGCGGGACAGGTTTAGGCGGGGAGCTGTTTTTT	CAWSGTGLGGELFF
TRBV6-5	-	TRBJ1-1	-	TGTGCCAGCAGTACTACAGGGACCCTATATGAAGCTTTCTTT	CASSTTGTLYEAFF
TRBV18	-	TRBJ1-2	TRBD1	TGTGCCAGCTCACCATTTGACAGGGCCGACTATGGCTACACCTTC	CASSPFDRADYGYTF
TRBV18	-	TRBJ1-2	-	TGTGCCAGCTCACGAAGACAGGCCTCTCGTGGCTACACCTTC	CASSRRQASRGYTF
TRBV27	-	TRBJ1-1	TRBD1	TGTGCCAGCAGTTACGGCAGGGGGTACACTGAAGCTTTCTTT	CASSYGRGYTEAFF
TRBV6-5	-	TRBJ1-2	-	TGTGCCAGCAGTTACTCGGGCCCTAACTATGGCTACACCTTC	CASSYSGPNYGYTF
TRBV27	-	TRBJ2-2	TRBD2	TGTGCCAGCAGTTTGCGGCTGGCCTGGCGGGGGGACACCGGGGAGCTGTTTTTT	CASSLRLAWRGDTGELFF
TRBV27	-	TRBJ1-1	-	TGTGCCAGCGCGGACAAGGACAGATCCGAACCGAACACTGAAGCTTTCTTT	CASADKDRSEPNTEAFF
TRBV4-1	-	TRBJ2-3	TRBD2	TGCGCCAGCAGCCGGGGCCTAGCGGGGGCTGTAGATACGCAGTATTTT	CASSRGLAGAVDTQYF
TRBV4-2	-	TRBJ1-2	TRBD1	TGTGCCAGCAGCGGACAGGGCATCGGGACAGGGGACTATGGCTACACCTTC	CASSGQGIGTGDYGYTF
TRBV12-5	-	TRBJ2-5	-	TGTGCTAGTGGTTTAGGGGGAATTGAGACCCAGTACTTC	CASGLGGIETQYF
TRBV6-1	-	TRBJ1-2	TRBD1	TGTGCCAGCAGTGTTATGAGGACAGGGGGCGACTATGGCTACACCTTC	CASSVMRTGGDYGYTF
TRBV15	-	TRBJ1-5	TRBD1	TGTGCCACCAGCACCAGGACAGGGAATCAGCCCCAGCATTTT	CATSTRTGNQPQHF
TRBV6-4	-	TRBJ1-4	TRBD1	TGTGCCCTCCGGGACAGAAGTGAAAAACTGTTTTTT	CALRDRSEKLFF
TRBV5-1	-	TRBJ2-5	TRBD2	TGCGCCAGCAGCTCCATAGCGGGTCGAGGCCCCCAAGAGACCCAGTACTTC	CASSSIAGRGPQETQYF
TRBV7-9	once	TRBJ1-1	-	TGTGCCAGCAGCACAGGGAACACTGAAGCTTTCTTT	CASSTGNTEAFF
TRBV6-5	-	TRBJ2-3	TRBD2	TGTGCCAGCAGCCCCCGGGGGGGAGTAGCAGATACGCAGTATTTT	CASSPRGGVADTQYF
TRBV7-9	-	TRBJ2-1	TRBD2	TGTGCCAGCAGCGTGCTAGCGGGAGACTACAATGAGCAGTTCTTC	CASSVLAGDYNEQFF
TRBV7-9	-	TRBJ2-5	TRBD2	TGTGCCAGCAGCTCCAAACGACTAGCGGGGACGAAAGAGACCCAGTACTTC	CASSSKRLAGTKETQYF
TRBV7-2	-	TRBJ1-5	TRBD1	TGTGCCAGCAGCTTAGGTTCGGGACAGGCTAATCAGCCCCAGCATTTT	CASSLGSGQANQPQHF
TRBV30	-	TRBJ1-5	-	TGTGCCTGGAGTGTGGAGGGGAATCAGCCCCAGCATTTT	CAWSVEGNQPQHF
TRBV19	-	TRBJ2-7	-	TGTGCCAGTAGTATCCCCGGGTACGAGCAGTACTTC	CASSIPGYEQYF
TRBV5-1	-	TRBJ2-5	TRBD1	TGCGCCAGCAGCTTGGGGACAGGCTTCCAAGAGACCCAGTACTTC	CASSLGTGFQETQYF
TRBV28	-	TRBJ2-7	-	TGTGCCAGCAGTTTCGCGCCGGGGGAGCAGTACTTC	CASSFAPGEQYF
TRBV7-9	-	TRBJ1-1	TRBD1	TGTGCCAGCAGTCTCCGGGACAGTGAAGCTTTCTTT	CASSLRDSEAFF
TRBV7-9	-	TRBJ2-1	TRBD2	TGTGCCAGCAGCTTAGGACTAGCGGGAGTCGATGAGCAGTTCTTC	CASSLGLAGVDEQFF
TRBV10-2	-	TRBJ2-7	TRBD2	TGCGCCAGCAGTGAGGAGCCTAGCGGTTCCTACGAGCAGTACTTC	CASSEEPSGSYEQYF
TRBV28	-	TRBJ1-5	-	TGTGCCAGCAGTTTGCCGGGGAGCAATCAGCCCCAGCATTTT	CASSLPGSNQPQHF
TRBV28	-	TRBJ1-5	-	TGTGCCAGCAGGGTTTGGGCAAATAGCAATCAGCCCCAGCATTTT	CASRVWANSNQPQHF
TRBV9	-	TRBJ2-5	-	TGTGCCAGCAGCGTAGCGGGAGCGCCAGAGACCCAGTACTTC	CASSVAGAPETQYF
TRBV30	-	TRBJ2-1	TRBD2	TGTGCCTGGAGTGAGATAGCGGGAGTACCGCGGGAGCAGTTCTTC	CAWSEIAGVPREQFF
TRBV28	-	TRBJ2-3	-	TGTGCCAGCACCCGGGGGTCCCTCACAGATACGCAGTATTTT	CASTRGSLTDTQYF
TRBV27	-	TRBJ1-1	-	TGTGCCAGCAGTTACAGGGATGGCACTGAAGCTTTCTTT	CASSYRDGTEAFF
TRBV6-1	-	TRBJ1-2	-	TGTGCCAGCAGTGAAACCAGGGTATCCTATGGCTACACCTTC	CASSETRVSYGYTF
TRBV2	-	TRBJ2-7	-	TGTGCCAGCAGTGTTTCCAGGGTGGGGGGCGAGCAGTACTTC	CASSVSRVGGEQYF
TRBV9	once	TRBJ2-2	TRBD1	TGTGCCAGCAGCGCACGACACAGGGGGCTGTCGGGGGAGCTGTTTTTT	CASSARHRGLSGELFF
TRBV2	-	TRBJ2-7	-	TGTGCCAGCAGCCCCTTGGGCTCGGACGGGAGCTACGAGCAGTACTTC	CASSPLGSDGSYEQYF
TRBV7-6	-	TRBJ2-3	TRBD2	TGTGCCAGCAGCTTAGTCGGGACTAGCGGCGAACGCACAGATACGCAGTATTTT	CASSLVGTSGERTDTQYF
TRBV28	-	TRBJ1-4	TRBD1	TGTGCCAGCCGAATCTTGGGGGGACAGTTTAATGAAAAACTGTTTTTT	CASRILGGQFNEKLFF
TRBV9	-	TRBJ2-3	TRBD2	TGTGCCAGCAGCGTATGGCTAGCGGGGGGTCCTAGCACAGATACGCAGTATTTT	CASSVWLAGGPSTDTQYF
TRBV18	-	TRBJ1-2	-	TGTGCCAGCTCACCCCCGACGGGTTTCGTCTATGGCTACACCTTC	CASSPPTGFVYGYTF
TRBV5-6	-	TRBJ2-7	-	TGTGCCAGCAGGGGAACAGGTTCCTACGAGCAGTACTTC	CASRGTGSYEQYF